Reported below is one T cell receptor beta chain. There is no known antigen for this receptor. The record has no base qualities; no much larger clone is one base away. Sequencing used an Illumina HiSeq 1500. The raw public reads went through TCRdb reprocessing: fastp at Q25, MiXCR clone calling, in-frame beta chains kept. For every CDR3 protein sequence, its rows merge into one entry that carries the most common genes and DNA. The sample table records some 920,000 distinct CDR3 sequences; about 33% of these occur just once. The ten biggest clones cover roughly 13% of the sample. This sample was taken from a study of T cell repertoires in cytomegalovirus infection (dated by TCRdb to about 2019). General notes on the study: Alongside well-studied HLA-B-restricted epitopes, the peptide stimulations were aimed at recently identified HLA-C-restricted CMV epitopes, whose presentation resists viral immunomodulation. Donor HLA type was relevant to the analysis, because carriage of CMV infection together with the matching HLA type was indicated by public TCR beta signatures. What the research found in general, with its limitations: The ex vivo response was dominated by HLA-C-restricted CMV-specific TCR beta clonotypes, which also provided the single most frequent clonotype in two of eight donors. In both this cohort and an independent cohort of 350 or so donors, the cumulative frequency of public TCR beta family members distinguished carriers of CMV infection plus the relevant HLA type.

CDR1 and CDR2 are read off the germline V gene (reference sequence) as DFQATT and SNEGSKA. The CDR3 spans 14 residues, from the cysteine through the phenylalanine. Of the read, only the CDR3 DNA is kept; its 42 bases are in frame from base 1. V and J are trimmed by 3 bases and 0 bases, and the gene matches miss 0 bases of the junction. What this sample's treatment or condition label stands for: in vitro stimulation with specific CMV peptide epitopes to enrich CMV-specific T cells. The chain uses TRBV20-1 and TRBJ2-3; the junction holds 10 bases that match TRBD1. The receptor's source is a human donor in good health (CMV status not recorded). Some clones in this sample may be carry-over from other donors' samples. The specimen comprised cultured CD8+ T cells from PBMCs, sampled from culture after CMV antigen stimulation. CDR3 region: CSARGQGSTDTQYF. The nucleotide sequence reads TGCAGTGCTAGGGGACAGGGGAGCACAGATACGCAGTATTTT.